This TCR beta chain was captured by sequencing in a study of blood T cell repertoires in COVID-19. About the research overall: PBMCs, B-cell-depleted T cells, or T cells provided the cDNA or gDNA that made up the material.

Which cohort a participant joined came from the clinical history participants gave. CDR1 is SQVTM and CDR2 is ANQGSEA in the germline V gene. This CDR3 has 13 amino acids. The V gene end was trimmed by 6 bases and the J gene end by 7 bases; junction bases not matched to a gene: 4. Assay used: immunoSEQ multiplex PCR; TCRdb lists only in-frame clones, some missing. Among about 190,000 clones listed, about 82% were seen once. Sequencing used PBMCs or T cells enriched from blood (not recorded which). This receptor was obtained from a woman aged 25 to 39 who had recovered from COVID-19. The rearrangement links TRBV29-1 to TRBJ2-4; the match to TRBD1 covers 12 bases. CDR3 loop: CSVGTGGANIQYF. The CDR3 nucleotides are TGCAGCGTAGGGACAGGGGGCGCGAACATTCAGTACTTC.